The 7 T cell receptor beta chains below were found in one sample sequenced in a study of radiotherapy plus CTLA-4 blockade in lung cancer. Clones were sequenced by immunoSEQ multiplex PCR, and TCRdb holds only the in-frame ones, with some missing. The sample includes around 80,000 clones, roughly 69% of them seen just once. This specimen consisted of peripheral blood, obtained from a patient treated with radiotherapy plus ipilimumab. All receptors come from a human donor with non-small cell lung cancer whose response to radiotherapy plus ipilimumab could not be evaluated.

The rearrangement joins TRBV5-6 to TRBJ2-5; the D gene is possibly TRBD2 (6 bases). This CDR3 spans 16 amino acids. Per germline, CDR1 SGHDT and CDR2 YYEEEE. V lost 3 bases to trimming and J lost 5 bases, with 20 bases between them. The CDR3 DNA is TGTGCCAGCAGCTCAATTTTCAGGAGGGGAGACGAGACCCAGTACTTC. Translated: CASSSIFRRGDETQYF.

V usage is TRBV18 and J usage is TRBJ2-3; 11 positions agree with TRBD2. J gave up 5 bases and V 3 bases, and 4 bases lay outside the gene matches. Germline loops: CDR1 KGHSH, CDR2 LQKENI. This CDR3 is built from 15 residues. The CDR3 nucleotides read TGTGCCAGCTCACCGACTAGCGGGACAAGAGATACGCAGTATTTT. It specifies CASSPTSGTRDTQYF.

This rearrangement joins TRBV4-1 to TRBJ1-4; D is undetermined. V lost 1 base to trimming and J lost 0 bases, with 6 bases between them. This CDR3 is 15 amino acids long. From germline, CDR1 is MGHRA and CDR2 YSYEKL. The CDR3 bases are TGCGCCAGCAGCCAAGCTATGGCAACTAATGAAAAACTGTTTTTT. It specifies CASSQAMATNEKLFF.

This chain joins TRBV29-1 and TRBJ2-2; 10 bases line up with TRBD1. Germline-derived CDR1 and CDR2 are SQVTM and ANQGSEA. V was pared by 4 bases and J by 4 bases, with 6 bases of the junction left unmatched. This CDR3 comprises 15 residues. The CDR3 DNA is TGCAGCGTTGGAGGGGACAGGGGCTTCACCGGGGAGCTGTTTTTT. It translates to CSVGGDRGFTGELFF.

The chain recombines TRBV5-8 with TRBJ1-5, with TRBD1 matching over 7 bases. Germline V gives CDR1 SGHTS, CDR2 YDEGEE. V dropped 6 bases and J dropped 6; count of bases not matched to a gene: 9. There are 14 residues in the CDR3. This chain's CDR3 is CASTTGAASQPQHF. CDR3 nucleotides: TGTGCCAGCACCACAGGGGCGGCATCTCAGCCCCAGCATTTT.

This rearrangement joins TRBV7-9 to TRBJ2-1; the match to TRBD1 covers 9 bases. Germline CDR1 SEHNR, CDR2 FQNEAQ (reference sequence). Unmatched junction bases numbered 21, after V lost 4 bases and J lost 8 bases. This CDR3 has 19 amino acids. CDR3 DNA: TGTGCCAGCAGCTCCCCTCTAATATACACGACAGGGGGAGCTCATGAGCAGTTCTTC. It encodes CASSSPLIYTTGGAHEQFF. The complete variable domain, with remaining parts taken from reference TRBV7-9 and TRBJ2-1, reads DTGVSQNPRHKITKRGQNVTFRCDPISEHNRLYWYRQTLGQGPEFLTYFQNEAQLEKSRLLSDRFSAERPKGSFSTLEIQRTEQGDSAMYLCASSSPLIYTTGGAHEQFFGPGTRLTVL.

V gene TRBV6-5 combines with J gene TRBJ1-2, with 7 bases identical to TRBD1. The CDR3 extends over 14 amino acids. The ends lost 4 bases at V and 4 bases at J; junction bases unmatched: 6. Looked up from germline, CDR1 is MNHEY and CDR2 is SVGAGI. The CDR3 nucleotides read TGTGCCAGCAGTTCTTTCGGACAGGTCTATGGCTACACCTTC. Amino acid sequence: CASSSFGQVYGYTF.